These 13 T cell receptor beta chains came from one sample sequenced in a study of graft-versus-host responses after intestinal transplantation (dated by TCRdb to about 2021). No antigen has been identified for these receptors. The time point label, read with the paper, signifies: cells obtained before transplantation from donor or recipient. Library preparation was by the immunoSEQ multiplex PCR assay. As stored in TCRdb, this immuneACCESS dataset retains in-frame rearrangements with V and J assigned. A fraction of the clones does not appear; measured against another copy, unresolved V genes explain less than half of the discrepancy, and the remainder lacks a known reason. The sample table lists 95,000 to 150,000 clones, approximately 92% of them with a count of one. Together, the top ten hold around 0.12% of the sample. Material: unstimulated CD4+ T cells sorted from spleen or lymph node cells, obtained before intestinal transplant. The receptors were gathered from a human donor who received an intestinal transplant.

CDR3 bases: TGTGCCAGCAGTGACGGAAGACCACCGTACGAGGAAAAACTGTTTTTT. Translation gives CASSDGRPPYEEKLFF. This chain connects TRBV2 to TRBJ1-4, with D hard to call. Between the trimmed V and J ends, which lost 3 bases and 8 bases, there was a span of 19 bases. CDR1 and CDR2 (germline): SNHLY, FYNNEI. The CDR3 extends over 16 amino acids.

V and J are TRBV10-3 and TRBJ2-7, with D hard to call. Germline V lookup: CDR1 ENHRY, CDR2 SYGVKD. Trimming removed 8 bases from V and 4 bases from J, with 15 bases in between. The length of the CDR3 is 13 residues. The CDR3 nucleotides are TGTGCCATCGCGAGACAAATCCCATACGAGCAGTACTTC. Translation: CAIARQIPYEQYF.

Only one count was recorded for this clone. This chain joins TRBV7-8 and TRBJ2-1; 10 nucleotides align to TRBD2. CDR1 is SGHVS, CDR2 FQNEAQ, per germline. Trimming took 3 bases from V and 10 from J; bases not matched to a gene: 18. The CDR3 length is 18 residues. Written as DNA, the CDR3 is TGTGCCAGCAGCTTTGGATGGGGCGGGACTAGCGTTTTTGGCGAGCAGTTCTTC. Translation: CASSFGWGGTSVFGEQFF.

The rearrangement uses TRBV5-1 and TRBJ1-1; 11 nucleotides line up with TRBD1. The germline CDR1 and CDR2 sequences are SGHRS and YFSETQ. CDR3 size: 16 residues. V lost 1 base to trimming and J lost 2 bases; unmatched junction nucleotides: 4. CDR3 sequence: CASSLNGQGANTEAFF. In DNA form, the CDR3 reads TGCGCCAGCAGCTTGAACGGACAGGGGGCTAACACTGAAGCTTTCTTT.

The chain combines TRBV5-1 with TRBJ2-5, with D perhaps assigned TRBD1 or TRBD2 (5 bases each). The CDR3 has 15 amino acids. Trimming took off 0 bases at V and 5 bases at J, with 14 bases between the two ends. Per germline, CDR1 SGHRS and CDR2 YFSETQ. The CDR3 nucleotides read TGCGCCAGCAGCTTGGGTCCCGGGACGGGGGAGACCCAGTACTTC. This sequence encodes CASSLGPGTGETQYF.

The chain combines TRBV5-6 with TRBJ1-2, with 7 bases identical to TRBD1. Trimming took 3 bases from V and 6 from J; bases not matched to a gene: 8. The CDR3 is 14 amino acids. From germline, CDR1 is SGHDT and CDR2 YYEEEE. CDR3 DNA: TGTGCCAGCAGCTCACCGGGACAGCTTAATGGCTACACCTTC. Translation: CASSSPGQLNGYTF.

The genes are TRBV6-1 and TRBJ2-7; tentative D call: TRBD1 (6 bases). V lost 6 bases to trimming and J lost 2 bases, with 14 bases between them. CDR1 is MNHNS, CDR2 SASEGT, per germline. The CDR3 loop spans 14 amino acids. In DNA form, the CDR3 reads TGTGCCAGCAGCCATCCCCAGGGGCCCTACGAGCAGTACTTC. Translation gives CASSHPQGPYEQYF.

The chain employs TRBV5-1 and TRBJ2-4; D is uncertain. This CDR3 is 15 amino acids long. CDR1 and CDR2 (germline): SGHRS, YFSETQ. V was pared by 4 bases and J by 4 bases, with 15 bases between. Here the CDR3 DNA reads TGCGCCAGCAGCCGAGCCGCAGAAGGTAAAAACATTCAGTACTTC. It codes for CASSRAAEGKNIQYF. The whole variable domain, filled in from reference TRBV5-1 and TRBJ2-4, reads KAGVTQTPRYLIKTRGQQVTLSCSPISGHRSVSWYQQTPGQGLQFLFEYFSETQRNKGNFPGRFSGRQFSNSRSEMNVSTLELGDSALYLCASSRAAEGKNIQYFGAGTRLSVL.

The chain is built from TRBV6-5 and TRBJ1-4; no clear D. Germline CDR1 and CDR2: MNHEY and SVGAGI. The CDR3 sequence is 14 residues long. Trimming took 2 bases from V and 0 from J, leaving 4 bases between them. CDR3 protein: CASSYKTTNEKLFF. CDR3 sequence (DNA): TGTGCCAGCAGTTACAAGACAACTAATGAAAAACTGTTTTTT.

About this clone itself: The sample has other DNA sequences that encode this CDR3 too. The chain joins TRBV4-2 to TRBJ2-5; either TRBD1 or TRBD2 may fit D (5 bases each). This CDR3 has 15 residues. V was clipped by 0 bases and J by 4 bases, with 12 bases between them. Germline lookup yields CDR1 LGHNA and CDR2 YNFKEQ. The CDR3 loop is CASSQEERGGETQYF. Written as DNA, the CDR3 is TGTGCCAGCAGCCAAGAGGAACGGGGCGGAGAGACCCAGTACTTC.

The J gene is TRBJ1-2, the V gene TRBV5-1; possibly TRBD1 for D (5 bases). CDR3 length: 11 amino acids. The germline V gene encodes CDR1 SGHRS and CDR2 YFSETQ. V was cut by 7 bases and J by 3 bases, with 7 bases left in between. The CDR3 coding sequence is TGCGCCAGCTCGGGGGACTATGGCTACACCTTC. Protein sequence: CASSGDYGYTF.

The chain links TRBV5-1 to TRBJ2-1; D is perhaps TRBD1 (6 bases). The CDR3 sequence is 14 residues long. V was cut by 0 bases and J by 2 bases, with 6 bases left in between. In germline, CDR1 is SGHRS, CDR2 YFSETQ. This CDR3 reads CASSLDRAYNEQFF. CDR3 bases: TGCGCCAGCAGCTTGGACAGGGCCTACAATGAGCAGTTCTTC.

This chain joins TRBV19 and TRBJ1-5; D may be TRBD1 (6 bases). The CDR3 runs 14 residues. CDR1 and CDR2 from the germline V gene are LNHDA and SQIVND (reference sequence). The V end was cut by 5 bases, the J end by 4 bases, with 12 bases between. CDR3 residues: CASSWGRGNQPQHF. CDR3 DNA: TGTGCCAGTAGTTGGGGTAGGGGGAATCAGCCCCAGCATTTT.